This T cell receptor (beta chain) was found in a study of a mutant IDH1 vaccine in newly diagnosed glioma. Study details: Previous treatment comprised radiotherapy, temozolomide, or both, mostly both. General study results and limits: Immune responses induced by the vaccine were seen in 93.3% of patients, spanning multiple MHC alleles. Top peripheral T cell clonotype shifts appeared unrelated to pseudoprogression.

The repertoire was sequenced with immunoSEQ multiplex PCR; TCRdb's copy has only in-frame clones and lacks some. Seen here are 50,000 to 70,000 clones, 74% observed once, and the top ten hold 4.7%. Regarding this clone: Its antigen is unknown.

Sample time point: week 35, safety follow-up. The vaccine gave 300 ug of a 20-mer mutant IDH1 peptide subcutaneously per dose. In every donor, the tumor was a new WHO grade 3 or 4 IDH1-mutant, ATRX-lost astrocytoma. The source of this sequence is a man over 45 with glioma. This specimen consisted of PBMCs, obtained from a glioma patient whose treatment included an IDH1 peptide vaccine.

CDR3 region: CASSYDRHEQFF. DNA of the CDR3: TGTGCCAGCAGCTATGACAGGCATGAGCAGTTCTTC. The chain links TRBV7-2 to TRBJ2-1, with D perhaps TRBD1 (6 bases). Germline V CDR1 and CDR2: SGHTA, FQGNSA. The CDR3 totals 12 residues. V dropped 4 bases and J dropped 8 bases, with 9 bases sitting between them.